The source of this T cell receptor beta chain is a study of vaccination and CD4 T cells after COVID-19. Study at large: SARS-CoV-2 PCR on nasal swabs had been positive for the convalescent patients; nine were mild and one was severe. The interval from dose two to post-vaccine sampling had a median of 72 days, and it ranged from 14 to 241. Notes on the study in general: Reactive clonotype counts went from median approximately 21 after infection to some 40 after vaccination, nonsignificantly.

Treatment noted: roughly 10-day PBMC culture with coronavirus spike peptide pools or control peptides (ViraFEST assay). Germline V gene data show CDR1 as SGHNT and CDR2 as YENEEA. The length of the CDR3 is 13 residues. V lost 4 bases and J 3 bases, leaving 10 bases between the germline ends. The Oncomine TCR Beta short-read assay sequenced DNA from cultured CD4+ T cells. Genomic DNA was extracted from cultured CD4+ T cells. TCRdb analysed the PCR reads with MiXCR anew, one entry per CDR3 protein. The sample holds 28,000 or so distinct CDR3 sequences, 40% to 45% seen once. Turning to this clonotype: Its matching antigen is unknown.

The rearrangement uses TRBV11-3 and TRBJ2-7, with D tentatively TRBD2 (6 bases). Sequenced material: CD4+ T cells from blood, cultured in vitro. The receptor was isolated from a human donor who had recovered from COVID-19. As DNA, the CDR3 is TGTGCCAGCAGCTCCGGACTAAACTACGAGCAGTACTTC. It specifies CASSSGLNYEQYF.